These 22 T cell receptor beta chains originate from one sample sequenced in a study of blood T cells in healthy people across ages. With a J-beta primer mix and a sample-barcoded 5' primer, a second PCR ran 7 to 11 cycles. TCRdb re-called the 5' RACE reads with MiXCR, one entry per CDR3 protein. The sample lists some 690,000 distinct CDR3 sequences, around a fifth occurring once. Sequenced material: blood. These receptors all stem from a man aged 70 or older in good health.

This clonotype was found many times. V usage is TRBV5-1 and J usage is TRBJ2-3; 7 bases fit TRBD1. The germline CDR1 and CDR2 sequences are SGHRS and YFSETQ. This CDR3 is 14 amino acids long. V lost 3 bases and J lost 1; bases outside the gene matches: 2. In DNA form, the CDR3 reads TGCGCCAGCAGCTCTGGACAGGGCACAGATACGCAGTATTTT. Translating it yields CASSSGQGTDTQYF. The whole variable domain, remainder taken from reference TRBV5-1 and TRBJ2-3, is KAGVTQTPRYLIKTRGQQVTLSCSPISGHRSVSWYQQTPGQGLQFLFEYFSETQRNKGNFPGRFSGRQFSNSRSEMNVSTLELGDSALYLCASSSGQGTDTQYFGPGTRLTVL.

The chain employs TRBV7-9 and TRBJ2-3; TRBD1 aligns across 10 bases. CDR1 is SEHNR and CDR2 is FQNEAQ in the germline V gene (reference sequence). The CDR3 spans 16 residues. The J segment lost 9 bases and the V segment lost 4 bases, leaving 13 bases of the junction unmatched. The CDR3 DNA reads TGTGCCAGCAGCTCCGTTCCGACAGGGGGCGGTGGGACGCAGTATTTT. Amino acid sequence: CASSSVPTGGGGTQYF.

The chain combines TRBV4-1 with TRBJ2-7; no definite D call. The CDR3 has 15 amino acids. Germline assignment: CDR1 MGHRA and CDR2 YSYEKL. Trimming stripped 3 bases from V and 0 bases from J, with 12 bases between. CDR3 in amino acids: CASSHLRRSSYEQYV. The CDR3 DNA reads as TGCGCCAGCAGCCACCTGCGGAGAAGCTCCTACGAGCAGTACGTC.

This clonotype was detected ten times or more. This chain joins TRBV7-2 and TRBJ1-2; D remains ambiguous. Germline loops: CDR1 SGHTA, CDR2 FQGNSA. The germline V and J ends were trimmed by 2 bases and 6 bases, with 4 bases remaining between them. This CDR3 spans 11 amino acids. The CDR3 coding sequence is TGTGCCAGCAGCTTAAGTGATGGCTACACCTTC. It yields the protein CASSLSDGYTF.

In this sample, this clonotype turned up a few times. J is TRBJ2-2 and V is TRBV9; 9 bases fit TRBD1. Germline CDR1 SGDLS, CDR2 YYNGEE. The CDR3 covers 16 residues. With V trimmed by 3 bases and J by 2 bases, 5 bases remained unmatched. CDR3 bases: TGTGCCAGCAGCGGAGGGACAGGGTATAACACCGGGGAGCTGTTTTTT. Its protein product is CASSGGTGYNTGELFF.

V and J are TRBV6-2 or TRBV6-3 and TRBJ1-1; TRBD1 might be the D (5 bases). The CDR3 sequence is 13 residues long. Trimming cost V 10 bases and J 2 bases, with 14 bases left between them. Germline-derived CDR1 and CDR2 are MNHEY and SVGEGT. This CDR3 is CANRRTPNTEAFF. The CDR3, as DNA: TGTGCCAACCGTCGGACACCTAACACTGAAGCTTTCTTT.

V usage is TRBV11-2 and J usage is TRBJ2-2; D not certain. CDR1 is SGHAT and CDR2 is FQNNGV in the germline V gene. The CDR3 length is 14 residues. V was cut by 2 bases and J by 7 bases, with 11 bases left in between. Here the CDR3 reads CASSLRPESGELFF. The CDR3 DNA is TGTGCCAGCAGCTTACGGCCAGAAAGCGGGGAGCTGTTTTTT.

The table lists this clonotype with a few counts. The CDR3 DNA sequence: TGTGCCAGCAGCTTAGGTAAAGAAGATACGCAGTATTTT. Translation gives CASSLGKEDTQYF. V and J are TRBV7-2 and TRBJ2-3; D unclear. In germline, CDR1 is SGHTA, CDR2 FQGNSA. CDR3 size: 13 residues. Trimming cost V 1 base and J 5 bases, with 7 bases left between them. The whole variable domain, remainder taken from reference TRBV7-2 and TRBJ2-3, is GAGVSQSPSNKVTEKGKDVELRCDPISGHTALYWYRQSLGQGLEFLIYFQGNSAPDKSGLPSDRFSAERTGGSVSTLTIQRTQQEDSAVYLCASSLGKEDTQYFGPGTRLTVL.

This clonotype was seen only a few times. The chain carries TRBV12-3 or TRBV12-4 and TRBJ2-5; D perhaps matches TRBD2 (5 bases). Near its end, the DNA agrees better with TRBJ2-1, so the J call may be wrong. This CDR3 comprises 13 residues. Written as DNA, the CDR3 is TGTGCCAGCACCGAAGGAGGAGTGTATGAGCAGTTCTTC. This translates into CASTEGGVYEQFF.

The chain couples TRBV5-1 to TRBJ2-2; D uncertain. Germline V lookup: CDR1 SGHRS, CDR2 YFSETQ. The V end lost 0 bases, the J end lost 1 base, and 13 bases lay between the germline ends. This CDR3 contains 17 residues. This CDR3 reads CASSLEGGGRNTGELFF. The CDR3 region has the DNA TGCGCCAGCAGCTTGGAGGGTGGTGGCAGGAACACCGGGGAGCTGTTTTTT.

This chain uses TRBV2 with TRBJ2-2; D uncertain. Trimming removed 2 bases at V and 4 bases at J, with 14 bases between. CDR3 length: 16 amino acids. Germline CDR1 SNHLY, CDR2 FYNNEI. The CDR3 nucleotides read TGTGCCAGCAGTGAACGAACAGTCGTTCGCACCGGGGAGCTGTTTTTT. Its protein product is CASSERTVVRTGELFF.

V and J are TRBV27 and TRBJ2-1; 9 bases are a match to TRBD1. The CDR3 loop spans 13 amino acids. Germline CDR1 MNHEY, CDR2 SMNVEV (reference sequence). Germline trimming cut 6 bases from V and 10 bases from J; bases unmatched to any gene: 7. DNA for the CDR3: TGTGCCAGCAGACTTGACAGGGGGTGGGAGCAGTTCTTC. It is translated as CASRLDRGWEQFF.

The V call is TRBV5-1, the J call TRBJ2-3; D not certain. V was pared by 0 bases and J by 2 bases, with 13 bases between. The CDR3 sequence is 16 residues long. The germline CDR1 and CDR2 sequences are SGHRS and YFSETQ. CDR3 in amino acids: CASSLAPALPTDTQYF. The CDR3 bases are TGCGCCAGCAGCTTGGCCCCGGCTTTGCCCACAGATACGCAGTATTTT. Looking up the rest from reference TRBV5-1 and TRBJ2-3 gives the full variable domain: KAGVTQTPRYLIKTRGQQVTLSCSPISGHRSVSWYQQTPGQGLQFLFEYFSETQRNKGNFPGRFSGRQFSNSRSEMNVSTLELGDSALYLCASSLAPALPTDTQYFGPGTRLTVL.

This chain links TRBV5-5 with TRBJ2-7; unclear D gene. Germline V gene lookup returns CDR1 SGHKS and CDR2 YYEKEE (reference sequence). Trimming shortened V by 1 base and J by 4 bases, and 12 bases separated the two germline ends. CDR3 length: 14 residues. CDR3 protein: CASSLIGREYEQYF. CDR3 in DNA: TGTGCCAGCAGCTTGATAGGAAGAGAATACGAGCAGTACTTC. Based on the CDR3 plus reference TRBV5-5 and TRBJ2-7, the full variable domain is DAGVTQSPTHLIKTRGQQVTLRCSPISGHKSVSWYQQVLGQGPQFIFQYYEKEERGRGNFPDRFSARQFPNYSSELNVNALLLGDSALYLCASSLIGREYEQYFGPGTRLTVT.

This clonotype has more than one count but fewer than ten. V usage is TRBV4-3 and J usage is TRBJ2-3, with D perhaps matching TRBD2 (5 bases). The CDR3 totals 16 residues. Germline V lookup: CDR1 LGHNA, CDR2 YSLEER. Trimming cost V 1 base and J 2 bases, with 13 bases left between them. CDR3 in amino acids: CASSQVASTYTDTQYF. CDR3 in DNA: TGCGCCAGCAGCCAAGTGGCTAGCACTTACACAGATACGCAGTATTTT.

A few counts support this clonotype. The chain links TRBV12-3 or TRBV12-4 to TRBJ1-4; 7 bases fit TRBD1. V lost 6 bases to trimming and J lost 6 bases; unmatched junction nucleotides: 10. The CDR3 has 15 amino acids. The CDR3 DNA reads TGTGCCAGCAGGGGTACCGGGACAGTGGATGAAAAACTGTTTTTT. Protein: CASRGTGTVDEKLFF.

The CDR3 DNA reads as TGTGCCAGCAGTTTGAGGGACAAGAACACTGAAGCTTTCTTT. Translating it yields CASSLRDKNTEAFF. The V call is TRBV12-3 or TRBV12-4, the J call TRBJ1-1, with D perhaps TRBD1 (6 bases). Trimming stripped 3 bases from V and 1 base from J, with 9 bases between. CDR3 length equals 14 residues.

This clonotype was detected ten times or more. The V and J genes are TRBV29-1 and TRBJ2-3; no definite D call. The CDR3 runs 11 residues. V dropped 5 bases and J dropped 2 bases, with 5 bases sitting between them. CDR1 is SQVTM and CDR2 is ANQGSEA in the germline V gene. The chain's CDR3 is CSVTTTDTQYF. The CDR3 DNA follows: TGCAGCGTTACTACCACAGATACGCAGTATTTT.

This clonotype appeared a few times. CDR3 sequence (DNA): TGTGCCAGCAGCTTATTGGCAGGGGGTCGAGAGCAGTACGTC. The encoded protein is CASSLLAGGREQYV. The V call is TRBV7-6, the J call TRBJ2-7, with 7 bases lining up with TRBD1. Trimming at V came to 2 bases and at J to 7 bases, leaving 8 bases not matched to a gene. The CDR3 has 14 amino acids. The germline V gene has CDR1 SGHVS and CDR2 FNYEAQ.

The V gene is TRBV5-4, the J gene TRBJ2-7; no definite D call. Germline lookup yields CDR1 SGHNT and CDR2 YYREEE (reference sequence). V was clipped by 4 bases and J by 0 bases, with 14 bases between them. This CDR3 region has 15 residues. Here the CDR3 DNA reads TGTGCCAGCAGCCCCGACGCCGCAAGCTCCTACGAGCAGTACGTC. Translation gives CASSPDAASSYEQYV.

The rearrangement uses TRBV10-3 and TRBJ2-3; D gene unclear. Trimming stripped 5 bases from V and 4 bases from J, with 10 bases between. Looked up from germline, CDR1 is ENHRY and CDR2 is SYGVKD. The CDR3 consists of 13 residues. CDR3 DNA sequence: TGTGCCATCAGTCTTCCCGGGCCAGATACGCAGTATTTT. Translation gives CAISLPGPDTQYF.

The sample holds many counts of this clonotype. The V call is TRBV27, the J call TRBJ2-2; D possibly corresponds to TRBD2 (6 bases). Trimming took 6 bases from V and 0 from J, leaving 17 bases between them. This CDR3 has 17 residues. In germline, CDR1 is MNHEY, CDR2 SMNVEV (reference sequence). The CDR3 region is CASRPLAGWANTGELFF. CDR3 bases: TGTGCCAGCAGACCACTAGCAGGTTGGGCGAACACCGGGGAGCTGTTTTTT.